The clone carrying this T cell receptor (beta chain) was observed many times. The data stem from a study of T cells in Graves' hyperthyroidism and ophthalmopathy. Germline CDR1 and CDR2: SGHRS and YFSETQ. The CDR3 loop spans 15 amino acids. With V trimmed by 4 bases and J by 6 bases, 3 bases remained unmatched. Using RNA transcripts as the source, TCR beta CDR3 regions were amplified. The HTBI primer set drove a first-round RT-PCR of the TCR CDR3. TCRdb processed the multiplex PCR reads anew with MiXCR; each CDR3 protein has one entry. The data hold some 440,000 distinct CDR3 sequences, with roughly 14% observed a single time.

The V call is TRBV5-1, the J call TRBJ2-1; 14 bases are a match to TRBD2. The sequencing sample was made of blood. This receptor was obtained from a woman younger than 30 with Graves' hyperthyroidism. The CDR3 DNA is TGCGCCAGCAGCGATGGACTAGCGGGGGGCAATGAGCAGTTCTTC. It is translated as CASSDGLAGGNEQFF.